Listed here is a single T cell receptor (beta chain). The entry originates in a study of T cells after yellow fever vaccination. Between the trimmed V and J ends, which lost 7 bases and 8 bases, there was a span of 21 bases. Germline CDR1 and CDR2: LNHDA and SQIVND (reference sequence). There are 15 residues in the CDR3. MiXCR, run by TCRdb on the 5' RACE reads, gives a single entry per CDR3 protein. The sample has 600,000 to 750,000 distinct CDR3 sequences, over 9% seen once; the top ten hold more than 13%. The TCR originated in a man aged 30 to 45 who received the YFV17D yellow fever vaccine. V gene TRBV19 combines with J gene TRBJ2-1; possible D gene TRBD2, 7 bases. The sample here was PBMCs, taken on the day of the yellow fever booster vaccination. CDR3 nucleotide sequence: TGTGCCAGTACCGAGGGGGGGACTAAGAGATATGAGCAGTTCTTC. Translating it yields CASTEGGTKRYEQFF.